The clone carrying this T cell receptor beta chain was observed once. As yet, its antigen is unknown. At one boundary the junction diverges from the germline segment, which might be a read error. This specimen belongs to a study of T cell responses to AZD1222 COVID-19 vaccine. Findings and caveats of the study: The study reported that nearly half of spike-specific TCRs target unmutated variant regions. Only a handful of people who got AZD1222 tested seropositive at baseline. Once two AZD1222 doses were given, Spike-specific TCR breadth and depth went up. Clonal diversity may have been underestimated in mostly white British donors.

Germline values: CDR1 MNHEY, CDR2 SVGAGI. The CDR3 runs to 13 residues. Clones were read by immunoSEQ multiplex PCR, and TCRdb kept only the in-frame ones, dropping some. The table has 95,000 to 100,000 clones, 84% seen once; the top ten hold approximately 15%. The sequencing here drew on peripheral blood, taken 28 days after the second AZD1222 dose. This TCR was sampled from an adult who received the AZD1222 COVID-19 vaccine. The J gene is TRBJ2-7, the V gene TRBV6-5; 9 bases line up with TRBD2. The chain's CDR3 is CASSYSPTGTSSF. The CDR3 DNA follows: TGTGCCAGCAGTTACTCACCTACCGGGACTAGCAGCTTC.